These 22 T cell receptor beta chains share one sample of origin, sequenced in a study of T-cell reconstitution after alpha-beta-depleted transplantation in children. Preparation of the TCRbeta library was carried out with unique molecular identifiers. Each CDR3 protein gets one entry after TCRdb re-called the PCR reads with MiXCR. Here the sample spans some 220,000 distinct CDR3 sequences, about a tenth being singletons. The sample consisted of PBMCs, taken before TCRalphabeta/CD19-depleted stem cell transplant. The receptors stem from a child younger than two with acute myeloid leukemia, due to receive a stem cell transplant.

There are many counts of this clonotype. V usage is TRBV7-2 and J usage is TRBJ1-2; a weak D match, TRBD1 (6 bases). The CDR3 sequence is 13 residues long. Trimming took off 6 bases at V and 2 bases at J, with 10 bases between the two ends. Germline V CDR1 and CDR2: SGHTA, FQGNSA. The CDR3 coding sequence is TGTGCCAGCAGTTGGGACACCAACTATGGCTACACCTTC. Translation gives CASSWDTNYGYTF.

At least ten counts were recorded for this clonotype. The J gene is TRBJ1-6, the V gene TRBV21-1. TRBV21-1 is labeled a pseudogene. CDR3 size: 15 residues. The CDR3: CASRPTTEGFSPLHF. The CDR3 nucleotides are TGTGCCAGCCGCCCCACGACCGAAGGGTTTTCACCCCTCCACTTT.

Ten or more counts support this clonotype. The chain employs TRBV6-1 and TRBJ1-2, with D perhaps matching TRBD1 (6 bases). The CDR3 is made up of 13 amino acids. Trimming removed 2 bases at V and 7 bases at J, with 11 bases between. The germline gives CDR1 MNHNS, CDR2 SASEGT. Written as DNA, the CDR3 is TGTGCCAGCAGTGAATACAGGGTATTTGGCTACACCTTC. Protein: CASSEYRVFGYTF.

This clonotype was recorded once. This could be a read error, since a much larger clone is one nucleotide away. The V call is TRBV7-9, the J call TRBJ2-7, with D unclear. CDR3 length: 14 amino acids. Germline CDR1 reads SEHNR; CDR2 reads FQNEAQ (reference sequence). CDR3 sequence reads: CVSSLEDGIYEQYF. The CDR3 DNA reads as TGTGTCAGCAGCTTAGAGGACGGAATCTACGAGCAGTACTTC.

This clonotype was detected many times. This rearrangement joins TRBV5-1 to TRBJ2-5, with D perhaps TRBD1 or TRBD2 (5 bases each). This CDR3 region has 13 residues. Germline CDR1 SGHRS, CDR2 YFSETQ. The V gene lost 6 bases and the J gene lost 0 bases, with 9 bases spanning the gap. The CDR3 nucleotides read TGCGCCAGCACCAGAGGGGACCAAGAGACCCAGTACTTC. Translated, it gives CASTRGDQETQYF.

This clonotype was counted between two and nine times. CDR3 in DNA: TGTGCCAGCAGTTTAATTCCCGAGCAGTACTTC. The encoded protein is CASSLIPEQYF. The chain has TRBV27 and TRBJ2-7; D is uncertain. The CDR3 covers 11 residues. In germline, CDR1 is MNHEY, CDR2 SMNVEV (reference sequence). V was trimmed by 2 bases and J by 6 bases, leaving 5 bases between them.

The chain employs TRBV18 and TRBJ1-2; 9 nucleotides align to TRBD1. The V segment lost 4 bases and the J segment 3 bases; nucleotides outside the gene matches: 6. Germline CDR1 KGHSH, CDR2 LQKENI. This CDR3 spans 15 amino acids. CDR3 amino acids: CASSRPRDRDYGYTF. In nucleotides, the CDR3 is TGTGCCAGCTCACGGCCTCGGGACAGGGACTATGGCTACACCTTC. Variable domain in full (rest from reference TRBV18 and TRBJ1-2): NAGVMQNPRHLVRRRGQEARLRCSPMKGHSHVYWYRQLPEEGLKFMVYLQKENIIDESGMPKERFSAEFPKEGPSILRIQQVVRGDSAAYFCASSRPRDRDYGYTFGSGTRLTVV.

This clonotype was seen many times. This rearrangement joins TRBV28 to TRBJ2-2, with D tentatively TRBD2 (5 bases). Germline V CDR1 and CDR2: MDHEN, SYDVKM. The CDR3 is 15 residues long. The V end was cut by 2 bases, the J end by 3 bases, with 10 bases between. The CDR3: CASSLRGLDTGELFF. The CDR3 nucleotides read TGTGCCAGCAGTTTACGAGGACTCGACACCGGGGAGCTGTTTTTT. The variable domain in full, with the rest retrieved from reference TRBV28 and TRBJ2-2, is DVKVTQSSRYLVKRTGEKVFLECVQDMDHENMFWYRQDPGLGLRLIYFSYDVKMKEKGDIPEGYSVSREKKERFSLILESASTNQTSMYLCASSLRGLDTGELFFGEGSRLTVL.

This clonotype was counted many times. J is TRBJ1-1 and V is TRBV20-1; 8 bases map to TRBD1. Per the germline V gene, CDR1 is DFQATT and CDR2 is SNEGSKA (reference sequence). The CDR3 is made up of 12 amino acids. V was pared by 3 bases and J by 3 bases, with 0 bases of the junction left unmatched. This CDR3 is CSASRGHTEAFF. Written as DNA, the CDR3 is TGCAGTGCTAGCAGGGGGCACACTGAAGCTTTCTTT.

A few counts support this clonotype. CDR3 DNA: TGTGCCAGCAGTAAGCGGTACGAGCAGTACTTC. This translates into CASSKRYEQYF. This sequence joins TRBV12-3 or TRBV12-4 and TRBJ2-7; maybe TRBD2 (5 bases). The CDR3 spans 11 residues. The germline V and J ends were trimmed by 5 bases and 4 bases, with 6 bases remaining between them.

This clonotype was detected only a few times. The CDR3 region is CASRTRTENQPQHF. The CDR3 coding sequence is TGTGCCAGCAGGACAAGGACAGAGAATCAGCCCCAGCATTTT. This chain connects TRBV7-3 to TRBJ1-5; a weak D match, TRBD1 (6 bases). CDR1 and CDR2 from the germline V gene are SGHTA and FQGTGA. Trimming removed 6 bases at V and 4 bases at J, with 13 bases between. CDR3 length equals 14 residues.

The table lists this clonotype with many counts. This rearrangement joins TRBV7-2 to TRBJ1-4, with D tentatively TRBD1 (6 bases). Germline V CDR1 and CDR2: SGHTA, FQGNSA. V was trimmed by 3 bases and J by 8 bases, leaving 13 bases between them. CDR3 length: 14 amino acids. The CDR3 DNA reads TGTGCCAGCAGCTTCCAGACAGGACCAGAAAAACTGTTTTTT. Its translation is CASSFQTGPEKLFF. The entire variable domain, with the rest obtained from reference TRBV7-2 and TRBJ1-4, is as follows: GAGVSQSPSNKVTEKGKDVELRCDPISGHTALYWYRQSLGQGLEFLIYFQGNSAPDKSGLPSDRFSAERTGGSVSTLTIQRTQQEDSAVYLCASSFQTGPEKLFFGSGTQLSVL.

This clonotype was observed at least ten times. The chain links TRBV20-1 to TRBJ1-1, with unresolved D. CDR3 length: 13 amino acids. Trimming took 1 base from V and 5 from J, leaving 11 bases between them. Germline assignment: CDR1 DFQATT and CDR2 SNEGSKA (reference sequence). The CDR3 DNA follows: TGCAGTGCTAGAGCCGGGCGCATTACTGAAGCTTTCTTT. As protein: CSARAGRITEAFF.

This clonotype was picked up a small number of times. CDR3 region: CASSPSYTEQETQYF. The CDR3 nucleotides read TGTGCCAGCTCACCATCCTACACTGAACAAGAGACCCAGTACTTC. The rearrangement joins TRBV18 to TRBJ2-5; D remains ambiguous. The CDR3 has 15 amino acids. Germline CDR1 and CDR2: KGHSH and LQKENI. V lost 2 bases to trimming and J lost 2 bases, with 12 bases between them.

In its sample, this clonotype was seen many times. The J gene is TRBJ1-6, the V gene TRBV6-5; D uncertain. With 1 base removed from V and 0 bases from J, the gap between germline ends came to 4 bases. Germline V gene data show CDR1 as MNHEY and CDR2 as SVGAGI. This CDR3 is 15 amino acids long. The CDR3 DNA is TGTGCCAGCAGTTACTTTGGCTCCTATAATTCACCCCTCCACTTT. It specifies CASSYFGSYNSPLHF.

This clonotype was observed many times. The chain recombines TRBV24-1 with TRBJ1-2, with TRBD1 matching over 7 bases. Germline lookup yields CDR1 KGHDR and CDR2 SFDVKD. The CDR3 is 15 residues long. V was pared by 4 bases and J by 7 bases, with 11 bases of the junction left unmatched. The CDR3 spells CATSDGGQDLGGYTF. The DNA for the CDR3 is TGTGCCACCAGTGACGGCGGACAGGATCTAGGTGGCTACACCTTC.

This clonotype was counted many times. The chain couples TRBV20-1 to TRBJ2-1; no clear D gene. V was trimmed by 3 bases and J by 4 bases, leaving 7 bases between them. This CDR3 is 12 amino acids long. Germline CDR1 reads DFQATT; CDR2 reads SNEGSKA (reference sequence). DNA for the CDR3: TGCAGTGCTAGTTCCGCATACAATGAGCAGTTCTTC. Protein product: CSASSAYNEQFF.

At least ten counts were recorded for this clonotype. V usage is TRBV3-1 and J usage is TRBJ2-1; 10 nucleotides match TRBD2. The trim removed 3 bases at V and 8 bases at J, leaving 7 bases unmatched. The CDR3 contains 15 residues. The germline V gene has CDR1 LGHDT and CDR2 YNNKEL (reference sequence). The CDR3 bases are TGTGCCAGCAGCCACAAACTAGCGGGGCGGGATGAGCAGTTCTTC. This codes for CASSHKLAGRDEQFF.

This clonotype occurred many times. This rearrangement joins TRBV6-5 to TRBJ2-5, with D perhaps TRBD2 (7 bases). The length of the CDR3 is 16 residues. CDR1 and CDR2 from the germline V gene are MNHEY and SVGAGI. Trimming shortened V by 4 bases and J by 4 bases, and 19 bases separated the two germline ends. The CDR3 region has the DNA TGTGCCAGCAGTTCGACAGGATGGGGAGGGGGAGAGACCCAGTACTTC. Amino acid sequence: CASSSTGWGGGETQYF.

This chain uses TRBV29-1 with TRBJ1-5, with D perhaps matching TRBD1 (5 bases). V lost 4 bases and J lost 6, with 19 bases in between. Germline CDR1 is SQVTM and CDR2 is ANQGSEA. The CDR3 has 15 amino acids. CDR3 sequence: CSVGAQGNIGQPQHF. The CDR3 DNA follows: TGCAGCGTTGGAGCCCAGGGAAATATAGGTCAGCCCCAGCATTTT.

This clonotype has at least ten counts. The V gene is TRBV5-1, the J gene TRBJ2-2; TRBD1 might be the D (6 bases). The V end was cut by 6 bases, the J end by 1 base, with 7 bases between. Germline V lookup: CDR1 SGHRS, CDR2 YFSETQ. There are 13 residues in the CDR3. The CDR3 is CASTQGNTGELFF. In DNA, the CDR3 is TGCGCCAGCACACAGGGGAACACCGGGGAGCTGTTTTTT.

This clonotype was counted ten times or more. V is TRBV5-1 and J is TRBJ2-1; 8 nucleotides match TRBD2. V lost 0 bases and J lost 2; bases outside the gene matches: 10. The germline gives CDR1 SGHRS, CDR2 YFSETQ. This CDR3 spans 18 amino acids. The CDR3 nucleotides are TGCGCCAGCAGCTTGGCACTACGGGGACTAGTAACCTACAATGAGCAGTTCTTC. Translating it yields CASSLALRGLVTYNEQFF.